This TCR beta chain is from a study of T-cell memory formation after mild COVID-19. Whole-study context: TCR clustering was largely donor specific.

Regarding the study as a whole: Certain responding clones were present in pre-infection memory, suggesting participation of cross-reactive memory. CD4/CD8 balance held among clones contracting day 15 to 85, and later expanders leaned CD4+. The SARS-CoV-2 specificity of second-wave clones reaching peak at day 37 remained unverified.

On this clonotype: No antigen is known for it.

Each CDR3 protein is one row after TCRdb ran MiXCR on the 5' RACE reads. This table holds hundreds of thousands of distinct CDR3 sequences, about 20% found once. The CDR3 is 14 amino acids. V shed 5 bases and J shed 2 bases, with 15 bases lying between them. Germline V gene data show CDR1 as SQVTM and CDR2 as ANQGSEA. The sequencing input was PBMCs or a T cell subset sorted from them (not recorded which). This TCR came from an adult woman who had mild COVID-19 (a few samples of this study predate the infection). Cell type and time point are not known. The genes are TRBV29-1 and TRBJ2-5; perhaps TRBD2 as D (6 bases). The CDR3 DNA reads TGCAGCGTTACTAGGGGAGGTCGGCAAGAGACCCAGTACTTC. Encoded protein: CSVTRGGRQETQYF.